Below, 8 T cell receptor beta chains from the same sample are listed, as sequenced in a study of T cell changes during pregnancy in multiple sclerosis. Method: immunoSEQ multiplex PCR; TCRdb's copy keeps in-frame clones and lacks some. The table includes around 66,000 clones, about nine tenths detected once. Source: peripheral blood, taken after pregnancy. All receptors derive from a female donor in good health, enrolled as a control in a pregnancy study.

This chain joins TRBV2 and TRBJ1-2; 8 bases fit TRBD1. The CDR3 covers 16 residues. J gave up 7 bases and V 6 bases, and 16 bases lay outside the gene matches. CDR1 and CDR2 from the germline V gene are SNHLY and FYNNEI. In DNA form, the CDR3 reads TGTGCCAGCAGCCCTTACCGGACAGGGCCAAAGGGTGGCTACACCTTC. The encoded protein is CASSPYRTGPKGGYTF.

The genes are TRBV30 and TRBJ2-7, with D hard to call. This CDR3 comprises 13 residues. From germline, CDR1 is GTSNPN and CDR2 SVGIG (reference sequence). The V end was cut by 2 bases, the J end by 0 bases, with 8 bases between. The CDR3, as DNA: TGTGCCTGGAGTATCACCAGCTCCTACGAGCAGTACTTC. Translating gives CAWSITSSYEQYF.

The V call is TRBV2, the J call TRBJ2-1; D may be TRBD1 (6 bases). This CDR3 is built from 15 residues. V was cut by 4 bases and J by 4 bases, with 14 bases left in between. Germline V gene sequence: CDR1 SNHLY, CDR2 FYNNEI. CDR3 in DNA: TGTGCCAGCAGTGTTGGACAGAGACCATACAATGAGCAGTTCTTC. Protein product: CASSVGQRPYNEQFF.

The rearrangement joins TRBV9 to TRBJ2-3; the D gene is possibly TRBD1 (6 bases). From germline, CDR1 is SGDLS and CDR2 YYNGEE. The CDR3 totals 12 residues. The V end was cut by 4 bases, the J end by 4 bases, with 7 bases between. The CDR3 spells CASSSGADTQYF. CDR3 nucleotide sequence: TGTGCCAGCAGCTCAGGGGCAGATACGCAGTATTTT.

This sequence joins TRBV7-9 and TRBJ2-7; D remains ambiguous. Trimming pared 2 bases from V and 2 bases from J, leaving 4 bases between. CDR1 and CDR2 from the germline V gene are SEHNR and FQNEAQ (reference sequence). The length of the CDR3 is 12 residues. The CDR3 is CASSLTPYEQYF. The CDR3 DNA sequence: TGTGCCAGCAGCTTAACACCCTACGAGCAGTACTTC.

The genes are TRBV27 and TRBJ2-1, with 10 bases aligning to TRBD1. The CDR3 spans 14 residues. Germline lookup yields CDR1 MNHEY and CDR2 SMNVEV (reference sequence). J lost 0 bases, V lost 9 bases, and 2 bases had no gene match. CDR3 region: CASRTGGSYNEQFF. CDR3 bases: TGTGCCAGTAGGACAGGGGGCTCCTACAATGAGCAGTTCTTC.

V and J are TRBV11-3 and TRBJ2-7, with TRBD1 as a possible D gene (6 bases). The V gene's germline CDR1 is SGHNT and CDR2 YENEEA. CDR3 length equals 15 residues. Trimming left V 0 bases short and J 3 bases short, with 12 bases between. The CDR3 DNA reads TGTGCCAGCAGCTTAGATCATCAGGGGCTCTACGAGCAGTACTTC. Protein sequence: CASSLDHQGLYEQYF.

As DNA, the CDR3 is TGTGCCATACAGGTTTCTGGGGCCAACGTCCTGACTTTC. Protein sequence: CAIQVSGANVLTF. The V gene is TRBV10-3, the J gene TRBJ2-6; D is perhaps TRBD1 (5 bases). V was clipped by 9 bases and J by 1 base, with 7 bases between them. From germline, CDR1 is ENHRY and CDR2 SYGVKD. The CDR3 has 13 amino acids.